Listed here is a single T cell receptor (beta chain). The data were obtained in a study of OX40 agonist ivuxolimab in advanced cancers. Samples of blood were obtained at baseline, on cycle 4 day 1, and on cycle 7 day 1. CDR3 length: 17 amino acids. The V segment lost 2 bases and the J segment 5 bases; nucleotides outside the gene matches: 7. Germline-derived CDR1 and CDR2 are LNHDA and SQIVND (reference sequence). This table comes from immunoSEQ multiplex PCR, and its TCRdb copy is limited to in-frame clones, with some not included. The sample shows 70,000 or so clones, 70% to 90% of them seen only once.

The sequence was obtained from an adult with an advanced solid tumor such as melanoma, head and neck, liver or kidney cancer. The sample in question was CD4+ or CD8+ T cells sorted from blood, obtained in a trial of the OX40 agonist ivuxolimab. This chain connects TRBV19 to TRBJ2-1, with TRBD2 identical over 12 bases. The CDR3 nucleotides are TGTGCCAGTAGTATAACTAGCGGGGGGACCCGTAACAATGAGCAGTTCTTC. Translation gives CASSITSGGTRNNEQFF.